This T cell receptor (beta chain) emerged from a study of blood T cell repertoires in COVID-19. Study-level information: Spain, Italy and the United States supplied samples that represented acute and convalescent COVID-19. The analysed material was cDNA or gDNA that came from T cells, B-cell-depleted T cells, or PBMCs.

The CDR3 has 17 residues. Trimming left V 1 base short and J 0 bases short, with 14 bases between. Germline assignment: CDR1 SGHNT and CDR2 YYREEE (reference sequence). Study processing details: Amplifying reference gene primers gave estimates of nucleated cell counts. Sequenced by immunoSEQ multiplex PCR; TCRdb stores in-frame clones only, minus some. The DNA was the basis for D and trimming; V, J and clone size are from that table. This sample has about 120,000 clones, with about 85% found just once. Sequencing input: peripheral blood. The chain carries TRBV5-4 and TRBJ1-3, with D tentatively TRBD1 (5 bases). The receptor was derived from an elderly man with active or convalescent COVID-19. CDR3: CASSLLGGHSSGNTIYF. The CDR3 coding sequence is TGTGCCAGCAGCTTGCTGGGGGGTCACTCCTCTGGAAACACCATATATTTT.